One and the same sample provided the 11 T cell receptor beta chains below, sequenced in a study of blood T cell repertoires in COVID-19. The assay was immunoSEQ multiplex PCR, and TCRdb's table has in-frame clones only and misses some. There are about 240,000 clones in the sample; less than 90% occur only once, and 6.2% lies in the top ten. The source material was peripheral blood. The receptors derive from a man aged 60-69 years with acute or convalescent COVID-19.

This chain uses TRBV5-1 with TRBJ2-7, with D uncertain. Trimming left V 2 bases short and J 0 bases short, with 9 bases between. CDR1 SGHRS and CDR2 YFSETQ come from the germline V gene. CDR3 length: 14 residues. Here the CDR3 reads CASSFTYSSYEQYF. CDR3 coding DNA: TGCGCCAGCAGCTTTACGTATAGCTCCTACGAGCAGTACTTC.

The J gene is TRBJ1-1, the V gene TRBV3-1 (or the pseudogene TRBV3-2); tentative D call: TRBD1 (5 bases). V dropped 5 bases and J dropped 3 bases, with 13 bases sitting between them. Germline lookup yields CDR1 LGHDT and CDR2 YNNKEL (reference sequence). The CDR3 runs 14 residues. CDR3 nucleotide sequence: TGTGCCAGCAGCTTAGGTGGGGGGGACACTGAAGCTTTCTTT. It is translated as CASSLGGGDTEAFF.

The gene calls are TRBV6-2 or TRBV6-3 and TRBJ1-5, with D tentatively TRBD1 (5 bases). V lost 3 bases and J 6 bases, leaving 15 bases between the germline ends. Germline V lookup: CDR1 MNHEY, CDR2 SVGEGT. This CDR3 has 15 amino acids. The CDR3 reads CASSYSGGNGQPQHF. The CDR3 DNA sequence: TGTGCCAGCAGTTATAGCGGGGGAAATGGTCAGCCCCAGCATTTT.

The chain recombines TRBV9 with TRBJ1-2; 7 bases are a match to TRBD1. This CDR3 has 15 residues. V gave up 4 bases and J gave up 8 bases; unmatched junction bases: 14. The germline gives CDR1 SGDLS, CDR2 YYNGEE. This chain's CDR3 is CASSQRTGDGRGYTF. CDR3 coding DNA: TGTGCCAGCAGCCAACGAACAGGGGATGGTCGGGGCTACACCTTC.

This chain joins TRBV6-4 and TRBJ2-3, with a weak D call TRBD2 (6 bases). Germline lookup yields CDR1 MRHNA and CDR2 SNTAGT. The V end was cut by 3 bases, the J end by 1 base, with 20 bases between. This CDR3 spans 18 amino acids. CDR3 in amino acids: CASSERGVTGVGTDTQYF. The CDR3, as DNA: TGTGCCAGCAGTGAGCGTGGGGTCACGGGGGTCGGCACAGATACGCAGTATTTT.

The V call is TRBV11-2, the J call TRBJ1-5, with D possibly TRBD1 on 6 matching bases. Per the germline V gene, CDR1 is SGHAT and CDR2 is FQNNGV. This CDR3 region has 16 residues. Trimming left V 3 bases short and J 0 bases short, with 12 bases between. The chain's CDR3 is CASSLSGVYSNQPQHF. Written as DNA, the CDR3 is TGTGCCAGCAGCTTGTCAGGGGTTTATAGCAATCAGCCCCAGCATTTT.

This chain uses TRBV4-2 with TRBJ2-1, with 7 bases lining up with TRBD1. Germline assignment: CDR1 LGHNA and CDR2 YNFKEQ. This CDR3 region has 21 residues. The trim removed 0 bases at V and 2 bases at J, leaving 19 bases unmatched. The CDR3 nucleotides are TGTGCCAGCAGCCAAGATCCGACAGGGTGGTCGACAAACCAGCCCTACAATGAGCAGTTCTTC. Protein product: CASSQDPTGWSTNQPYNEQFF.

The rearrangement links TRBV20-1 to TRBJ2-7; weak D call: TRBD1 (5 bases). The V and J ends lost 3 bases and 3 bases respectively, with 9 bases between them. This CDR3 spans 12 amino acids. The V gene's germline CDR1 is DFQATT and CDR2 SNEGSKA (reference sequence). As DNA, the CDR3 is TGCAGTGCTAGTCAGGGCCGCTACGAGCAGTACTTC. This gives the protein CSASQGRYEQYF.

This chain joins TRBV7-3 and TRBJ2-2; no clear D gene. Germline V gene lookup returns CDR1 SGHTA and CDR2 FQGTGA. The CDR3 loop spans 15 amino acids. Trimming pared 5 bases from V and 1 base from J, leaving 11 bases between. The CDR3 loop reads CASSPRRGNTGELFF. The DNA of the CDR3 is TGTGCCAGCAGCCCTCGGCGCGGGAACACCGGGGAGCTGTTTTTT.

The chain has TRBV3-1 (or the pseudogene TRBV3-2) and TRBJ1-2, with a tentative D call TRBD1 (6 bases). V was shortened by 4 bases and J by 2 bases, with 11 bases between the two germline ends. The CDR3 length is 14 residues. Looked up from germline, CDR1 is LGHDT and CDR2 is YNNKEL (reference sequence). CDR3 bases: TGTGCCAGCAGCCCATCCGGGACAAACTATGGCTACACCTTC. This codes for CASSPSGTNYGYTF.

The genes are TRBV19 and TRBJ1-6, with D perhaps matching TRBD1 (6 bases). V was trimmed by 6 bases and J by 7 bases, leaving 13 bases between them. The CDR3 runs to 14 residues. Germline V CDR1 and CDR2: LNHDA, SQIVND (reference sequence). The CDR3: CASRDITGNSPLHF. The CDR3, as DNA: TGTGCCAGTAGAGATATTACAGGGAATTCACCCCTCCACTTT.